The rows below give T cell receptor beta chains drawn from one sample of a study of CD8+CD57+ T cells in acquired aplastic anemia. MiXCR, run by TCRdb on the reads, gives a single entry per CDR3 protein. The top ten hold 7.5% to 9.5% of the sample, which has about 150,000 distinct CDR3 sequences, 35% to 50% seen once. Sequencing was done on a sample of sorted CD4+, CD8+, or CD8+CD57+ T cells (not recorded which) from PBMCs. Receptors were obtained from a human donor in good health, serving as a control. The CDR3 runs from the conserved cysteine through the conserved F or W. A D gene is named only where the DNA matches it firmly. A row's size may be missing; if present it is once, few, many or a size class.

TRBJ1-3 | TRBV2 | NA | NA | CASSGTWLSGNTIYF | TGTGCCAGCAGTGGCACCTGGCTCTCTGGAAACACCATATATTTT
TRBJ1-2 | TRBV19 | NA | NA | CASSSAAYGYTF | TGTGCCAGTAGTAGTGCTGCTTATGGCTACACCTTC
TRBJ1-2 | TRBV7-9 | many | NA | CASSLAPVTQDYGYTF | TGTGCCAGCAGCTTAGCCCCCGTTACCCAAGACTATGGCTACACCTTC
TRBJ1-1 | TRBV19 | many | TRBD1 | CASSRGGFQGTEAFF | TGTGCCAGTAGTCGAGGGGGCTTCCAGGGGACTGAAGCTTTCTTT
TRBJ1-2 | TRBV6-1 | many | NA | CASSRPGTQGYTF | TGTGCCAGCAGTCGTCCGGGAACCCAGGGCTACACCTTC
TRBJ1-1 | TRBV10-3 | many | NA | CAISMDGNTEAFF | TGTGCCATCAGTATGGACGGGAACACTGAAGCTTTCTTT
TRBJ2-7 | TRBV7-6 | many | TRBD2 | CASSWGGVSYEQYF | TGTGCCAGCAGCTGGGGGGGGGTTTCCTACGAGCAGTACTTC
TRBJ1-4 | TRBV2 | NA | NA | CASTGKGETNEKLFF | TGTGCCAGCACCGGCAAGGGGGAGACTAATGAAAAACTGTTTTTT
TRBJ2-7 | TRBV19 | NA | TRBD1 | CASKDRVGGVQYEQYF | TGTGCCAGTAAGGACAGGGTGGGGGGCGTACAATACGAGCAGTACTTC
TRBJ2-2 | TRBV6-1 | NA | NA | CACSETGELFF | TGTGCCTGCAGTGAGACAGGGGAGCTGTTTTTT
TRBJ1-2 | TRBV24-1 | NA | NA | CATSKGGGGYTF | TGTGCCACCAGTAAAGGGGGAGGCGGCTACACCTTC
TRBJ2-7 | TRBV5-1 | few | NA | CASSLAQSYEQYF | TGCGCCAGCAGCTTGGCCCAGTCCTACGAGCAGTACTTC
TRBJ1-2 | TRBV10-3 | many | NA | CAIMKGTNYGYTF | TGTGCCATCATGAAAGGAACCAACTATGGCTACACCTTC
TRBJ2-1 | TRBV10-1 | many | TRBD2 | CASGRASYNEQFF | TGCGCCAGCGGGAGGGCCTCCTACAATGAGCAGTTCTTC
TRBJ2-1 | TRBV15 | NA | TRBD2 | CATSRDGTSYHEQFF | TGTGCCACCAGCAGAGATGGGACTAGCTACCATGAGCAGTTCTTC
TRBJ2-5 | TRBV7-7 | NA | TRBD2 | CASSQMAGEQETQCF | TGTGCCAGCAGCCAAATGGCGGGGGAACAAGAGACCCAGTGCTTC
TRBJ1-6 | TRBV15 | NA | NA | CATSRGGFYNSPLHF | TGTGCCACCAGCAGAGGGGGGTTCTATAATTCACCCCTCCACTTT
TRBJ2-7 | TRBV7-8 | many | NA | CASSSGHILYEQYF | TGTGCCAGCAGCTCGGGACATATACTATACGAGCAGTACTTC
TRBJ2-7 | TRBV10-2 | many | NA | CASRIRGPRSSYEQYF | TGCGCCAGCAGGATAAGAGGGCCTCGGTCGTCCTACGAGCAGTACTTC
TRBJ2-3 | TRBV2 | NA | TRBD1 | CASSEAGTGSTDTQYF | TGTGCCAGCAGTGAGGCGGGGACAGGGAGCACAGATACGCAGTATTTT
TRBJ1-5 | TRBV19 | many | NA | CASRDTGMRSNQPQHF | TGTGCCAGTAGGGATACAGGGATGAGGAGCAATCAGCCCCAGCATTTT
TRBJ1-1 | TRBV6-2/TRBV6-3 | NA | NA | CASSYLPPQAFF | TGTGCCAGCAGTTACCTACCACCGCAAGCTTTCTTT
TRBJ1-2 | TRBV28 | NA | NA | CASRSFRQSLFGYTF | TGTGCCAGCAGGTCTTTTCGACAGAGTTTGTTCGGCTACACCTTC
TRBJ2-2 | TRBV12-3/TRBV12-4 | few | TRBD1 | CASSLRRDRGTGELFF | TGTGCCAGCAGTTTGCGTCGGGACAGGGGTACCGGGGAGCTGTTTTTT
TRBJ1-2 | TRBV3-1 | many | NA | CASTSGGYGYTF | TGTGCCAGCACCTCGGGGGGGTATGGCTACACCTTC
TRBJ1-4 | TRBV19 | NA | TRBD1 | CACRDTGAEKLFF | TGTGCCTGTAGAGATACAGGGGCTGAAAAACTGTTTTTT
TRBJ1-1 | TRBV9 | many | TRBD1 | CASSLQGARTEAFF | TGTGCCAGCAGCTTACAGGGGGCGCGGACTGAAGCTTTCTTT
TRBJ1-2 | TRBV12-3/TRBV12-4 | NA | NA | CASSLGGGAYGYTF | TGTGCCAGCAGTTTAGGAGGGGGGGCCTATGGCTACACCTTC
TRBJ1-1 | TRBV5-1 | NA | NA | CASSFRRNYTEAFF | TGCGCCAGCAGCTTCAGGAGGAATTACACTGAAGCTTTCTTT
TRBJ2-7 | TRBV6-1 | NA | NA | CASRRGGCEQYF | TGTGCCAGCAGGAGGGGGGGCTGCGAGCAGTACTTC
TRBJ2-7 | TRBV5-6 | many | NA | CASSLSPYEQYF | TGTGCCAGCAGCTTGTCCCCCTACGAGCAGTACTTC
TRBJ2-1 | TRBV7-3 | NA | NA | CASSADSSTNEQFF | TGTGCCAGCAGCGCAGACAGCTCTACCAATGAGCAGTTCTTC
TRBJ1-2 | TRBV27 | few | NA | CASSPYGVGYTF | TGTGCCAGCAGTCCCTATGGGGTTGGCTACACCTTC
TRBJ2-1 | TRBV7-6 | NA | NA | CATYEGGPGAYNEQFF | TGTGCCACCTACGAAGGGGGGCCGGGGGCCTACAATGAGCAGTTCTTC
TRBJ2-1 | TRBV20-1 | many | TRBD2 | CSAKDLAGVLSYNEQFF | TGCAGTGCTAAGGATTTAGCGGGGGTTCTCTCCTACAATGAGCAGTTCTTC
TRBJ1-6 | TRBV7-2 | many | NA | CASSLALWEWSPLHF | TGTGCCAGCAGCTTGGCCCTGTGGGAATGGTCACCCCTCCACTTT
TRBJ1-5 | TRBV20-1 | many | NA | CSALRRDSNQPQHF | TGCAGTGCCCTTCGGAGGGATAGCAATCAGCCCCAGCATTTT
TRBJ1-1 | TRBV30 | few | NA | CAWTSPRGRTEAFF | TGTGCCTGGACATCCCCCAGGGGTCGGACTGAAGCTTTCTTT
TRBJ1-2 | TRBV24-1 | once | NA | CATSDTRGNYGYTF | TGTGCCACCAGTGATACCAGGGGAAACTATGGCTACACCTTC
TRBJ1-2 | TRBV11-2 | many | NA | CASTPGGGQNYGYTF | TGTGCCAGCACACCTGGAGGGGGGCAGAACTATGGCTACACCTTC
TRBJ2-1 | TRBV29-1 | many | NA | CSVPGLRNEQFF | TGCAGCGTTCCGGGACTCCGAAATGAGCAGTTCTTC
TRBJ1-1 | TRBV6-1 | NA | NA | CASSLQVIGPFMNTEAFF | TGTGCCAGCAGTCTGCAGGTTATAGGACCTTTCATGAACACTGAAGCTTTCTTT
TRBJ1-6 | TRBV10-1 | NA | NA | CASKAGSESSPLHF | TGCGCCAGCAAAGCGGGCTCGGAAAGTTCACCCCTCCACTTT
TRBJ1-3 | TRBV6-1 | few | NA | CASRPMRLVPSGNTIYF | TGTGCCAGCAGACCCATGAGATTAGTCCCCTCTGGAAACACCATATATTTT
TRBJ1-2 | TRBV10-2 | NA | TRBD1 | CASRDWTGDGYTF | TGCGCCAGCAGAGACTGGACAGGGGATGGCTACACCTTC
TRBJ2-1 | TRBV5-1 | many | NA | CASSPAREQFF | TGCGCCAGCAGCCCTGCACGTGAGCAGTTCTTC
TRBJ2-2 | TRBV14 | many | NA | CASSQRQVSGRAGELFF | TGTGCCAGCAGCCAACGCCAAGTCTCAGGGCGGGCCGGGGAGCTGTTTTTT
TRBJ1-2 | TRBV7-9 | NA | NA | CASSLGVTDYGYTF | TGTGCCAGCAGCTTGGGGGTAACGGACTATGGCTACACCTTC
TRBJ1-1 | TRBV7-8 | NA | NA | CASSLQGLVNTEAFF | TGTGCCAGCAGCTTACAGGGGCTGGTGAACACTGAAGCTTTCTTT
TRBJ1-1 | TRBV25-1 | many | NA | CASRKGLLGTEAFF | TGTGCCAGCAGGAAGGGGCTCTTGGGCACTGAAGCTTTCTTT
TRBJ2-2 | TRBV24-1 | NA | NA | CATSDGETVNTGELFF | TGTGCCACCAGTGACGGCGAGACAGTGAACACCGGGGAGCTGTTTTTT
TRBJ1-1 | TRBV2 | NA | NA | CASRAGGTEAFF | TGTGCCAGCAGGGCGGGGGGGACTGAAGCTTTCTTT
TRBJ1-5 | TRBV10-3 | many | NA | CAISERTGLINQPQHF | TGTGCCATCAGTGAGCGTACGGGACTGATCAATCAGCCCCAGCATTTT
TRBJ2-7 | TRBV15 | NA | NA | CATSRDRGHGQYF | TGTGCCACCAGCAGAGACCGCGGGCACGGGCAGTACTTC
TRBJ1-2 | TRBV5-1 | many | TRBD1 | CASSREGATNYGYTF | TGCGCCAGCAGCAGGGAGGGGGCAACTAACTATGGCTACACCTTC
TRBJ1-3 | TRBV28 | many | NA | CASGTPTKPGNTIYF | TGTGCCAGCGGAACCCCGACAAAACCTGGAAACACCATATATTTT
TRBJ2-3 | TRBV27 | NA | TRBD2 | CASSLLRGGGFTDTQYF | TGTGCCAGCAGTTTATTGCGGGGGGGCGGATTCACAGATACGCAGTATTTT
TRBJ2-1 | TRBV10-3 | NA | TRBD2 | CAIRAGGLVVRDEQSF | TGTGCCATCAGGGCGGGGGGGCTAGTCGTCCGGGATGAGCAGTCCTTC